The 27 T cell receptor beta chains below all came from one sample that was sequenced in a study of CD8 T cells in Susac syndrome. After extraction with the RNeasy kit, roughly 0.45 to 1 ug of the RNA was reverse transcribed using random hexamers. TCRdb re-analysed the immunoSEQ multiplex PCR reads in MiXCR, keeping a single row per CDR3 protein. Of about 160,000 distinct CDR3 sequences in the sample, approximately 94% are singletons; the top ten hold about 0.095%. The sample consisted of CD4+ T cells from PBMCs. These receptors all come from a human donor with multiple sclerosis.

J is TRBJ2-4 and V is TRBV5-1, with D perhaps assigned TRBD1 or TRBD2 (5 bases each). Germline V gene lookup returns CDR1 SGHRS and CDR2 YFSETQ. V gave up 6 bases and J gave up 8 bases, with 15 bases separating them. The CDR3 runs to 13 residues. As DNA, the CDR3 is TGCGCCAGCAAAGAGGGGCACTTTCACATTCAGTACTTC. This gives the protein CASKEGHFHIQYF. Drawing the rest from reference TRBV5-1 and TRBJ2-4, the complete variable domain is KAGVTQTPRYLIKTRGQQVTLSCSPISGHRSVSWYQQTPGQGLQFLFEYFSETQRNKGNFPGRFSGRQFSNSRSEMNVSTLELGDSALYLCASKEGHFHIQYFGAGTRLSVL.

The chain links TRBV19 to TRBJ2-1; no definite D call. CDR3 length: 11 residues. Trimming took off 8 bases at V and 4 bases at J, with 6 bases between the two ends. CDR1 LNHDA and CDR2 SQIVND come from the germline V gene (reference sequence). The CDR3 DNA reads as TGTGCCAGTCAGAGGTACAATGAGCAGTTCTTC. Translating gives CASQRYNEQFF.

DNA of the CDR3: TGTGCCAGCAGCAGTGGGACAGACTTACAAGAGACCCAGTACTTC. The encoded protein is CASSSGTDLQETQYF. The gene calls are TRBV12-3 or TRBV12-4 and TRBJ2-5, with 7 bases identical to TRBD1. V shed 6 bases and J 2 bases; nucleotides not matched to a gene: 9. The CDR3 spans 15 residues.

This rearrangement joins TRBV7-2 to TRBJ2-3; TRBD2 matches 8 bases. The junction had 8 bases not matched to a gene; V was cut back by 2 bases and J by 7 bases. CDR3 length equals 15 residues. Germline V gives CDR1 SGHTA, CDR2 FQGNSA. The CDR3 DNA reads TGTGCCAGCAGCTTATACGGGAGCGGGGGAAATACGCAGTATTTT. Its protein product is CASSLYGSGGNTQYF.

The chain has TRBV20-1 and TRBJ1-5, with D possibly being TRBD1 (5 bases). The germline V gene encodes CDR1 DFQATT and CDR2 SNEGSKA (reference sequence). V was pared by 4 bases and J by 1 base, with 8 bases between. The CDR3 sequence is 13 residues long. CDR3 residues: CSAIGASNQPQHF. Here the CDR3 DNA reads TGCAGTGCTATAGGGGCGAGCAATCAGCCCCAGCATTTT.

The CDR3 DNA sequence: TGTGCCAGCAACCCGTTGAGCTCTGGGGCCAACGTCCTGACTTTC. Translation: CASNPLSSGANVLTF. The chain couples TRBV2 to TRBJ2-6; D gene ambiguous. In germline, CDR1 is SNHLY, CDR2 FYNNEI. Trimming pared 7 bases from V and 0 bases from J, leaving 10 bases between. This CDR3 comprises 15 residues.

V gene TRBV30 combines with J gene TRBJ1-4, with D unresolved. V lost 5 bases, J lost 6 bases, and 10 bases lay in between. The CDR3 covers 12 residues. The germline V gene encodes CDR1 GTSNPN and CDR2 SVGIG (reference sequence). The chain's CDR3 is CAWGNTDEKLFF. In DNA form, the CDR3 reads TGTGCCTGGGGAAATACGGATGAAAAACTGTTTTTT.

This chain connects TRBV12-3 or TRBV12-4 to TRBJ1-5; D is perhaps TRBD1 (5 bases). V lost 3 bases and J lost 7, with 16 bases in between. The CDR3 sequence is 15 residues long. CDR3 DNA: TGTGCCAGCAGTTTCGGATTAAACAGGTACCAGCCCCAGCATTTT. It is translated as CASSFGLNRYQPQHF.

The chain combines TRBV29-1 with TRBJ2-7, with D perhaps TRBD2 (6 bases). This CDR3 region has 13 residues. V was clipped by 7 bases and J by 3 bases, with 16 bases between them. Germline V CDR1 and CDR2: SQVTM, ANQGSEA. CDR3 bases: TGCAGCGCTTCGGCGGGGCTAAACTACGAGCAGTACTTC. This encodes CSASAGLNYEQYF.

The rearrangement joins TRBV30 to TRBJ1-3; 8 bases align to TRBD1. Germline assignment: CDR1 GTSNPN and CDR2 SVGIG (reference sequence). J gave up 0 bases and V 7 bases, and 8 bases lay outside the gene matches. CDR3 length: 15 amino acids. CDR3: CAYEGTGSSGNTIYF. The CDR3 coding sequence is TGTGCCTATGAAGGGACAGGATCCTCTGGAAACACCATATATTTT.

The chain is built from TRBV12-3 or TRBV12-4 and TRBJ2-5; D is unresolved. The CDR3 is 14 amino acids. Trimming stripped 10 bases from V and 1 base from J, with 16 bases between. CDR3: CATAIGRIQETQYF. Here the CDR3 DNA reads TGTGCCACAGCGATCGGCCGAATCCAAGAGACCCAGTACTTC.

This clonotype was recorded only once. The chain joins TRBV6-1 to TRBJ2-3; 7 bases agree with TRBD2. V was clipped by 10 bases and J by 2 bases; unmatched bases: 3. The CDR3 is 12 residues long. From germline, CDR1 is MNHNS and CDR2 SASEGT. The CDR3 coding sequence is TGTGCCACCGGGGGGTACACAGATACGCAGTATTTT. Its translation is CATGGYTDTQYF.

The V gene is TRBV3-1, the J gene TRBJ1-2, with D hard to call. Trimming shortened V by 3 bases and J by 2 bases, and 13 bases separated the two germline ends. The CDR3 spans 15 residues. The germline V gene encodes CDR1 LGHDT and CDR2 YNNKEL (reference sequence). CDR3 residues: CASSHRVNSNYGYTF. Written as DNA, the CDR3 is TGTGCCAGCAGCCATCGTGTAAATTCGAACTATGGCTACACCTTC.

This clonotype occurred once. The CDR3 protein is CAWSEGARETQYF. The CDR3 coding sequence is TGTGCCTGGAGTGAGGGGGCGAGGGAGACCCAGTACTTC. J is TRBJ2-5 and V is TRBV30; TRBD1 aligns across 7 bases. Germline V gene data show CDR1 as GTSNPN and CDR2 as SVGIG (reference sequence). Trimming cost V 1 base and J 5 bases; bases outside gene matches: 4. CDR3 length: 13 amino acids.

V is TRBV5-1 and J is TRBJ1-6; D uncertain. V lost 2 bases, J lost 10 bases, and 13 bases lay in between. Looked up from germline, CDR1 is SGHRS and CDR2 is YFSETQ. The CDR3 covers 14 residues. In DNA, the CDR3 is TGCGCCAGCAGCTTACCGAACCTGGGGTCACCCCTCCACTTT. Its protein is CASSLPNLGSPLHF.

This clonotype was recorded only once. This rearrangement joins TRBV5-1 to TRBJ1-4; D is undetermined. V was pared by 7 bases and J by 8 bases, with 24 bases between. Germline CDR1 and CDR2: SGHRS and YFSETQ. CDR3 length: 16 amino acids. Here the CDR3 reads CASSSSAPTREEKLFF. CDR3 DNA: TGCGCCAGCTCCTCCTCCGCGCCTACTAGAGAAGAAAAACTGTTTTTT.

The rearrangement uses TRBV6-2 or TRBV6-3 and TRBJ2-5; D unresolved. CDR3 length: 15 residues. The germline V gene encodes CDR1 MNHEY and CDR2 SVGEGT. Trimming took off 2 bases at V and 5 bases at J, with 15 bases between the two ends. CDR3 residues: CASSYPQRAGETQYF. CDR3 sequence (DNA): TGTGCCAGCAGTTACCCCCAAAGAGCTGGGGAGACCCAGTACTTC.

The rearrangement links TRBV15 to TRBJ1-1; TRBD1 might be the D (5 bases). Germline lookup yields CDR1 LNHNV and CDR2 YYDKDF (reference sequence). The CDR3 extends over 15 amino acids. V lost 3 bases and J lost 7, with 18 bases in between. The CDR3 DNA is TGTGCCACCAGCAGGATAAGGGGAACGGTTAATGAAGCTTTCTTT. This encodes CATSRIRGTVNEAFF.

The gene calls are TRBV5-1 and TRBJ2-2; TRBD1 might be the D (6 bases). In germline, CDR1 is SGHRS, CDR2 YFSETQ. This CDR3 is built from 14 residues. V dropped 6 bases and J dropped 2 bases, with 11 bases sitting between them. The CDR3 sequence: CASTRDTNTGELFF. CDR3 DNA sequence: TGCGCCAGCACCCGGGACACCAACACCGGGGAGCTGTTTTTT. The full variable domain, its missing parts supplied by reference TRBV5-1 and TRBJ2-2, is KAGVTQTPRYLIKTRGQQVTLSCSPISGHRSVSWYQQTPGQGLQFLFEYFSETQRNKGNFPGRFSGRQFSNSRSEMNVSTLELGDSALYLCASTRDTNTGELFFGEGSRLTVL.

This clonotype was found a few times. The CDR3 sequence is CASGGGQPQHF. CDR3 bases: TGTGCCAGCGGGGGGGGTCAGCCCCAGCATTTT. The chain has TRBV2 and TRBJ1-5; D perhaps matches TRBD1 (5 bases). The CDR3 contains 11 residues. V was pared by 8 bases and J by 6 bases, with 8 bases between. From germline, CDR1 is SNHLY and CDR2 FYNNEI.

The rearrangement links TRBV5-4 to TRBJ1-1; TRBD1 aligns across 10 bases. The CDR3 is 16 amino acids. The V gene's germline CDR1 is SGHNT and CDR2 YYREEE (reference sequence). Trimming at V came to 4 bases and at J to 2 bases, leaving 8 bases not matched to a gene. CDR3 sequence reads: CASSPRDRGYNTEAFF. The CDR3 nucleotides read TGTGCCAGCAGCCCCCGGGACAGGGGATACAACACTGAAGCTTTCTTT.

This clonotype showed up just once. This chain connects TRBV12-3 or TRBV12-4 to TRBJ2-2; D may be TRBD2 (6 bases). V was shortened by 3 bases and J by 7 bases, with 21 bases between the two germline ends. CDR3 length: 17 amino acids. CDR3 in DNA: TGTGCCAGCAGTTTTTGGGCGTGGGGGGAGAGCATCGGGGAGCTGTTTTTT. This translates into CASSFWAWGESIGELFF.

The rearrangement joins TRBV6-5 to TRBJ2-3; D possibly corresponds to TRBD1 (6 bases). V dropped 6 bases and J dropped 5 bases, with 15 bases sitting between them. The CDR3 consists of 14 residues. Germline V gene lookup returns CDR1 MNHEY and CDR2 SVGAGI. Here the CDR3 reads CASSRGHLGDTQYF. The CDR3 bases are TGTGCCAGCAGCCGGGGACACCTCGGAGATACGCAGTATTTT.

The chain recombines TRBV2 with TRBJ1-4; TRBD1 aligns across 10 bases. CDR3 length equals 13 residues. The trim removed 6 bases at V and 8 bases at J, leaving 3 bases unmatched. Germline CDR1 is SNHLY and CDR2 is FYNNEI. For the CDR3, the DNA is TGTGCCAGCAGGTTGGGACAGGGGGAAAAACTGTTTTTT. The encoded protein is CASRLGQGEKLFF.

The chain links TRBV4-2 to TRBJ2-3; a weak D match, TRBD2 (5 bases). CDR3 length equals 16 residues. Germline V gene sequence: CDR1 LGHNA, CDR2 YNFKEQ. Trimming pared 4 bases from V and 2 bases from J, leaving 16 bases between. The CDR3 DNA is TGTGCCAGCAGCCGAGCAACTAGTCTTGACACAGATACGCAGTATTTT. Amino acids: CASSRATSLDTDTQYF.

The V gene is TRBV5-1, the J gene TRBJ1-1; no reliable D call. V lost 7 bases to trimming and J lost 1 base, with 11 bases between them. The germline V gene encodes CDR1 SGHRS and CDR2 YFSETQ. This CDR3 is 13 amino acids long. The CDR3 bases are TGCGCCAGCGCAGGATCAACGAACACTGAAGCTTTCTTT. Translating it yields CASAGSTNTEAFF.

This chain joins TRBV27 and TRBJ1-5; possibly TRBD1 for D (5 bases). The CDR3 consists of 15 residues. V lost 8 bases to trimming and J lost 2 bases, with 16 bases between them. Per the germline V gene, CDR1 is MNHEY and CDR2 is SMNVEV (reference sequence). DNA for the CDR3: TGTGCCAGCTCTAGTCTTAGGGGCGGCAATCAGCCCCAGCATTTT. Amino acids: CASSSLRGGNQPQHF.